Each of the 17 T cell receptor beta chains below was sequenced from the same sample in a study of T cell repertoires in cytomegalovirus infection. One entry per CDR3 protein results from TCRdb running MiXCR on the reads. Here the sample spans some 450,000 distinct CDR3 sequences, about a third being singletons. Sequencing was done on a sample of PBMCs. The receptors originated from a human donor in good health (CMV status not recorded). Some clones in this sample may be carry-over from other donors' samples.

The V gene is TRBV7-6, the J gene TRBJ2-3, with TRBD2 identical over 10 bases. The CDR3 extends over 19 amino acids. CDR1 and CDR2 (germline): SGHVS, FNYEAQ. Unmatched junction bases numbered 19, after V lost 5 bases and J lost 5 bases. CDR3 sequence: CASSLRPVLKRGGEDTQYF. Written as DNA, the CDR3 is TGTGCCAGCAGCCTCCGCCCAGTCCTAAAGCGGGGGGGCGAAGATACGCAGTATTTT.

This clonotype was observed a handful of times. The DNA for the CDR3 is TGTGCCAGCGGACGGAACAGGGTGACAGGGTCGGGTAATGAGCAGTTCTTC. Translated: CASGRNRVTGSGNEQFF. The chain has TRBV7-2 and TRBJ2-1, with 7 positions matching TRBD1. In germline, CDR1 is SGHTA, CDR2 FQGNSA. The length of the CDR3 is 17 residues. With V trimmed by 8 bases and J by 7 bases, 20 bases remained unmatched. The full variable domain, in which reference TRBV7-2 and TRBJ2-1 provide the parts outside the CDR3, is GAGVSQSPSNKVTEKGKDVELRCDPISGHTALYWYRQSLGQGLEFLIYFQGNSAPDKSGLPSDRFSAERTGGSVSTLTIQRTQQEDSAVYLCASGRNRVTGSGNEQFFGPGTRLTVL.

The chain links TRBV7-3 to TRBJ2-2; 7 bases are a match to TRBD1. J was trimmed by 0 bases and V by 5 bases; bases with no gene match: 3. Germline V gene lookup returns CDR1 SGHTA and CDR2 FQGTGA. The CDR3 is made up of 15 amino acids. The CDR3 sequence: CASSAQGANTGELFF. The CDR3 DNA reads as TGTGCCAGCAGCGCCCAGGGGGCGAACACCGGGGAGCTGTTTTTT.

In its sample, this clonotype was seen a few times. CDR3 residues: CASRVTGTANYGYTF. As DNA, the CDR3 is TGTGCCAGTAGGGTCACAGGGACTGCTAACTATGGCTACACCTTC. V usage is TRBV19 and J usage is TRBJ1-2; TRBD1 is a possible D gene (6 bases). Trimming took 6 bases from V and 0 from J, leaving 14 bases between them. The CDR3 has 15 amino acids. The germline V gene encodes CDR1 LNHDA and CDR2 SQIVND (reference sequence).

This chain's CDR3 is CASRTSGGRNTQYF. CDR3 DNA sequence: TGTGCCAGCAGGACTAGCGGGGGTAGGAATACGCAGTATTTT. The chain links TRBV2 to TRBJ2-3; 12 nucleotides line up with TRBD2. V shed 6 bases and J 7 bases; nucleotides not matched to a gene: 5. CDR3 length: 14 amino acids. Germline loops: CDR1 SNHLY, CDR2 FYNNEI.

This clonotype was picked up a small number of times. CDR3 coding DNA: TGTGCCAGCAGCTTAGAGGCCGGACGGGACACTGAAGCTTTCTTT. Its protein is CASSLEAGRDTEAFF. V is TRBV7-9 and J is TRBJ1-1; unclear D gene. Germline CDR1 is SEHNR and CDR2 is FQNEAQ (reference sequence). CDR3 length: 15 amino acids. With 1 base removed from V and 3 bases from J, the gap between germline ends came to 12 bases. The complete variable domain, with remaining parts taken from reference TRBV7-9 and TRBJ1-1, reads DTGVSQNPRHKITKRGQNVTFRCDPISEHNRLYWYRQTLGQGPEFLTYFQNEAQLEKSRLLSDRFSAERPKGSFSTLEIQRTEQGDSAMYLCASSLEAGRDTEAFFGQGTRLTVV.

The chain joins TRBV19 to TRBJ2-6, with D perhaps TRBD1 or TRBD2 (6 bases each). This CDR3 is built from 16 residues. V shed 4 bases and J shed 4 bases, with 14 bases lying between them. The germline V gene has CDR1 LNHDA and CDR2 SQIVND (reference sequence). CDR3 region: CASSTLGGTGANVLTF. CDR3 DNA: TGTGCCAGTAGTACCCTAGGGGGGACCGGGGCCAACGTCCTGACTTTC.

To note about this clonotype: Compared with germline, one end of the junction differs, possibly owing to a read error. V usage is TRBV6-2 or TRBV6-3 and J usage is TRBJ2-5; a possible D gene is TRBD2 (5 bases). The CDR3 is made up of 11 amino acids. The V gene's germline CDR1 is MNHEY and CDR2 SVGEGT. The CDR3 loop is CASTTGETKCF. In DNA, the CDR3 is TGTGCCAGCACCACCGGGGAGACCAAGTGCTTC.

This chain joins TRBV19 and TRBJ2-1; 14 bases fit TRBD2. The junction had 6 bases not matched to a gene; V was cut back by 7 bases and J by 7 bases. The CDR3 runs 15 residues. Germline V CDR1 and CDR2: LNHDA, SQIVND (reference sequence). The CDR3 DNA sequence: TGTGCCAGTACGGACGGGACTAGCGGGGGAAATGAGCAGTTCTTC. The encoded protein is CASTDGTSGGNEQFF.

This clonotype showed up many times. The chain joins TRBV7-6 to TRBJ1-1; D is undetermined. The V gene's germline CDR1 is SGHVS and CDR2 FNYEAQ. With 5 bases removed from V and 6 bases from J, the gap between germline ends came to 16 bases. This CDR3 region has 14 residues. The CDR3 region is CASSPTRWQSEAFF. The CDR3 DNA follows: TGTGCCAGCAGCCCAACGAGGTGGCAGTCTGAAGCTTTCTTT.

This clonotype was seen only a few times. This chain links TRBV7-9 with TRBJ2-3; D possibly corresponds to TRBD2 (6 bases). Trimming pared 4 bases from V and 9 bases from J, leaving 17 bases between. The CDR3 is 14 residues long. Per germline, CDR1 SEHNR and CDR2 FQNEAQ (reference sequence). CDR3: CASSWGLVPATQYF. The CDR3 nucleotides are TGTGCCAGCAGCTGGGGACTCGTCCCGGCCACGCAGTATTTT. The whole variable domain, remainder taken from reference TRBV7-9 and TRBJ2-3, is DTGVSQNPRHKITKRGQNVTFRCDPISEHNRLYWYRQTLGQGPEFLTYFQNEAQLEKSRLLSDRFSAERPKGSFSTLEIQRTEQGDSAMYLCASSWGLVPATQYFGPGTRLTVL.

The V gene is TRBV5-6, the J gene TRBJ2-3; D remains unclear. Per germline, CDR1 SGHDT and CDR2 YYEEEE. The CDR3 totals 15 residues. V lost 2 bases and J lost 5, with 15 bases in between. CDR3 sequence reads: CASSFGGRTVDTQYF. The CDR3 DNA follows: TGTGCCAGCAGCTTTGGTGGCAGAACGGTAGATACGCAGTATTTT.

This clonotype was seen more than once but under ten times. The chain uses TRBV10-2 and TRBJ1-1; no reliable D call. Germline V lookup: CDR1 WSHSY, CDR2 SAAADI. V was pared by 7 bases and J by 2 bases, with 11 bases between. The CDR3 covers 13 residues. This CDR3 is CASKAPVNTEAFF. CDR3 nucleotides: TGCGCCAGCAAGGCACCCGTCAACACTGAAGCTTTCTTT.

The rearrangement links TRBV7-8 to TRBJ2-5; tentatively, D is TRBD1 (6 bases). The CDR3 has 13 amino acids. Germline loops: CDR1 SGHVS, CDR2 FQNEAQ. The V end lost 5 bases, the J end lost 5 bases, and 12 bases lay between the germline ends. The CDR3 loop is CASSRGQRETQYF. CDR3 nucleotides: TGTGCCAGCAGCCGCGGACAGAGGGAGACCCAGTACTTC.

Note on this clonotype: The junction and the germline gene differ at one end; a read error may be behind it. The chain employs TRBV19 and TRBJ1-5, with unresolved D. This CDR3 has 14 residues. CDR1 LNHDA and CDR2 SQIVND come from the germline V gene (reference sequence). The CDR3 spells CASTGHQSNQPKHF. The CDR3, as DNA: TGTGCCAGTACCGGGCACCAGTCGAATCAGCCCAAGCATTTT.

The rearrangement uses TRBV6-6 and TRBJ1-5, with no clear D. The ends were cut back, 5 bases at V and 0 bases at J, with 17 bases in the middle. This CDR3 is 17 amino acids long. Germline V lookup: CDR1 MNHNY, CDR2 SVGAGI (reference sequence). The CDR3 region is CASSTASSFGSNQPQHF. DNA of the CDR3: TGTGCCAGCAGTACCGCGTCGTCGTTTGGTAGCAATCAGCCCCAGCATTTT.

In this sample, this clonotype turned up a few times. V usage is TRBV7-8 and J usage is TRBJ2-3; D ambiguous. This CDR3 is built from 15 residues. Germline V gene lookup returns CDR1 SGHVS and CDR2 FQNEAQ. Trimming stripped 3 bases from V and 3 bases from J, with 13 bases between. The CDR3 nucleotides read TGTGCCAGCAGCTTCGAGAGCCCTCTGACAGATACGCAGTATTTT. It specifies CASSFESPLTDTQYF.